The clone carrying this TCR beta chain was counted a few times. Its specificity is not known. This PCR relied on a set of 60 Vbeta primers and 13 Jbeta primers. Only in-frame clones appear in the TCRdb table, and some are missing; sequencing was by immunoSEQ multiplex PCR. The sample holds 150,000 to 200,000 clones, 65% to 70% seen once. This sample is drawn from a study of cytomegalovirus exposure and HLA in healthy donors. V lost 8 bases, J lost 2 bases, and 6 bases stayed unmatched. This CDR3 has 13 amino acids. Per germline, CDR1 MNHEY and CDR2 SMNVEV (reference sequence). Study conclusions and caveats: Earlier analysis looked at TCR beta V segments, and most were productive about 87% or about 30% of the time.

The clonotype originates from a woman aged 18-29 years in good health and CMV-seropositive. The chain combines TRBV27 with TRBJ2-7, with 7 bases matching TRBD1. The sequencing input was PBMCs. The chain's CDR3 is CASGPGQTYEQYF. The CDR3 DNA reads as TGTGCCAGCGGCCCGGGACAGACCTACGAGCAGTACTTC.